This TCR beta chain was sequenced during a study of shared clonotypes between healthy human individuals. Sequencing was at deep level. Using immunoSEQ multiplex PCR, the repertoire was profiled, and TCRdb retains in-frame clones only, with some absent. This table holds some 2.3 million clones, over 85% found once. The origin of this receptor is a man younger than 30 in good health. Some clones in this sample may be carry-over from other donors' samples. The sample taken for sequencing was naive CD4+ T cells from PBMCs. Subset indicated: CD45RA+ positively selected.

In DNA form, the CDR3 reads TGTGCCAGCAGCTTAGTGGGACCATCGAACACCGGGGAGCTGTTTTTT. Translated, it gives CASSLVGPSNTGELFF. The V gene is TRBV7-2, the J gene TRBJ2-2; D tentatively reads TRBD1 or TRBD2 (5 bases each). The germline V gene has CDR1 SGHTA and CDR2 FQGNSA. The CDR3 extends over 16 amino acids. Trimming left V 1 base short and J 0 bases short, with 9 bases between. The variable domain in full, completed from reference TRBV7-2 and TRBJ2-2, reads GAGVSQSPSNKVTEKGKDVELRCDPISGHTALYWYRQSLGQGLEFLIYFQGNSAPDKSGLPSDRFSAERTGGSVSTLTIQRTQQEDSAVYLCASSLVGPSNTGELFFGEGSRLTVL.